The next 6 T cell receptor beta chains were all read from a single sample in a study of beta chain features in type 1 diabetes. cDNA synthesis used the whole RNA isolate, giving expressed TCRB sequences. Generated by immunoSEQ multiplex PCR, the TCRdb table keeps only in-frame clones and is missing some. The repertoire holds about 320,000 clones, with 12% to 15% as singletons. The sample was central memory CD4+ T cells from blood. The receptor set was obtained from a man in his thirties or forties in good health.

The gene calls are TRBV4-3 and TRBJ1-1; no firm D call. The CDR3 loop spans 13 amino acids. Trimming removed 0 bases at V and 1 base at J, with 3 bases between. Germline V gives CDR1 LGHNA, CDR2 YSLEER. The CDR3 DNA reads as TGCGCCAGCAGCCAAGAGAGGAACACTGAAGCTTTCTTT. Protein sequence: CASSQERNTEAFF.

This clone has only a few counts. The J gene is TRBJ2-1, the V gene TRBV15; 8 bases align to TRBD1. J gave up 7 bases and V 6 bases, and 11 bases lay outside the gene matches. The V gene's germline CDR1 is LNHNV and CDR2 YYDKDF (reference sequence). This CDR3 contains 15 residues. The CDR3 DNA sequence: TGTGCCACCAGACTCCAGGGGGCGAATACGAATGAGCAGTTCTTC. This sequence encodes CATRLQGANTNEQFF. The full variable domain, its missing parts supplied by reference TRBV15 and TRBJ2-1, is DAMVIQNPRYQVTQFGKPVTLSCSQTLNHNVMYWYQQKSSQAPKLLFHYYDKDFNNEADTPDNFQSRRPNTSFCFLDIRSPGLGDTAMYLCATRLQGANTNEQFFGPGTRLTVL.

This chain uses TRBV7-9 with TRBJ1-4; D is undetermined. With 4 bases removed from V and 0 bases from J, the gap between germline ends came to 9 bases. The CDR3 has 15 residues. The V gene's germline CDR1 is SEHNR and CDR2 FQNEAQ (reference sequence). In nucleotides, the CDR3 is TGTGCCAGCAGCTCGAGGGTTGCAACTAATGAAAAACTGTTTTTT. Protein sequence: CASSSRVATNEKLFF.

This clone was seen a handful of times. CDR3 sequence (DNA): TGTGCCAGCAGCTTCACAGGGGAGCAGTTCTTC. Its translation: CASSFTGEQFF. This rearrangement joins TRBV5-6 to TRBJ2-1; D may be TRBD1 (6 bases). CDR1 SGHDT and CDR2 YYEEEE come from the germline V gene. The CDR3 is made up of 11 amino acids. With 2 bases removed from V and 10 bases from J, the gap between germline ends came to 7 bases.

This clone appeared a few times. V usage is TRBV4-3 and J usage is TRBJ2-3; D remains ambiguous. This CDR3 has 16 residues. V shed 0 bases and J shed 2 bases, with 12 bases lying between them. Germline assignment: CDR1 LGHNA and CDR2 YSLEER. CDR3 amino acids: CASSQDMSPHTDTQYF. Written as DNA, the CDR3 is TGCGCCAGCAGCCAAGATATGAGCCCCCACACAGATACGCAGTATTTT.

In this sample, this clone turned up a few times. The chain joins TRBV29-1 to TRBJ2-5; TRBD2 aligns across 11 bases. V dropped 7 bases and J dropped 3; count of bases not matched to a gene: 4. Germline values: CDR1 SQVTM, CDR2 ANQGSEA. The CDR3 runs 13 residues. Here the CDR3 reads CSATSGSKETQYF. The CDR3, as DNA: TGCAGCGCTACTAGCGGGAGTAAAGAGACCCAGTACTTC.